The clone carrying this TCR beta chain was counted only a few times. This sample was included in a study of patients and donors after allogeneic stem cell transplantation. Trimming cost V 2 bases and J 4 bases, with 17 bases left between them. This CDR3 has 16 amino acids. The germline gives CDR1 SNHLY, CDR2 FYNNEI. Using its own MiXCR run on the RT-PCR reads, TCRdb lists one record per CDR3 protein. The table lists 800,000 to 1,000,000 distinct CDR3 sequences, about a sixth of them singletons, with 6% in the top ten. The sequence was obtained from a human donor who was either an allogeneic HSCT recipient or a stem cell or donor lymphocyte infusion donor (not recorded which). It is not recorded whose cells these are; they may come from a transplant donor. This rearrangement joins TRBV2 to TRBJ1-1; D gene uncertain. Sequenced sample: blood, either unsorted or a sorted T cell fraction (not recorded which). Written as DNA, the CDR3 is TGTGCCAGCAGTGAAACCCGGCCGGGAGGTACCACTGAAGCTTTCTTT. It yields the protein CASSETRPGGTTEAFF.